The sequence of this TCR beta chain was determined in a study of regulatory T cells. Notes on the study in general: Patient repertoires had restricted TRB V-J pairs and skewed V and J usage, most in Tregs. In CD3G-deficient patients, conventional CD4+ T cells were enriched for hydrophobic CDR3 residues at positions 6 and 7.

With regard to this clone: No antigen is known for it.

A couple of CD3G-deficient patients had more severe autoimmunity; all had some. Patients aged 2 to 39 years had fewer naive T cells. Sorting split CD4+ cells into CD25-high CD127-low Tregs and CD25-low CD127-high conventional T cells. Germline values: CDR1 DFQATT, CDR2 SNEGSKA (reference sequence). Trimming cost V 5 bases and J 3 bases, with 7 bases left between them. CDR3 length: 11 amino acids. Amplification used 52 TRBV primers and 13 TRBJ primers. The protocol was immunoSEQ multiplex PCR, while the TCRdb copy is restricted to in-frame clones and leaves out a portion. This table holds some 29,000 clones, 85% to 95% found once.

This TCR derives from a person under 30 with CD3G deficiency. The chain employs TRBV20-1 and TRBJ1-1; no reliable D call. The sequencing sample was made of conventional CD4+ T cells sorted from blood. CDR3 DNA: TGCAGTGCTTCCCCTTACACTGAAGCTTTCTTT. Encoded protein: CSASPYTEAFF.